These 16 T cell receptor beta chains share one sample of origin, sequenced in a study of T cell responses to AZD1222 COVID-19 vaccine (dated by TCRdb to about 2021). Receptor libraries were prepared by the immunoSEQ multiplex PCR assay. TCRdb took this table from immuneACCESS and kept in-frame rearrangements with V and J called. Such tables lack part of the clones; where checked against another copy, unresolved V genes explain under half of the gap, and the rest is unexplained. This sample is represented by 150,000 to 200,000 clones; 85% to 95% of them were singletons. 1.2% to 1.5% of the sample goes to the ten largest clones. The time point label, read with the paper, signifies: baseline before first vaccination. Sequencing was performed on peripheral blood, taken on day 0 of AZD1222 vaccination. The receptors come from an adult in good health.

The chain combines TRBV7-9 with TRBJ1-1, with 12 bases identical to TRBD1. The CDR3 covers 17 residues. CDR1 and CDR2 (germline): SEHNR, FQNEAQ (reference sequence). Germline trimming cut 2 bases from V and 3 bases from J; bases unmatched to any gene: 7. This CDR3 is CASSLPGTGGLDTEAFF. In nucleotides, the CDR3 is TGTGCCAGCAGCTTACCCGGGACAGGGGGCTTGGACACTGAAGCTTTCTTT.

V usage is TRBV5-4 and J usage is TRBJ2-2, with D possibly being TRBD1 or TRBD2 (5 bases each). Germline V lookup: CDR1 SGHNT, CDR2 YYREEE (reference sequence). The CDR3 has 15 amino acids. Trimming stripped 0 bases from V and 2 bases from J, with 8 bases between. As DNA, the CDR3 is TGTGCCAGCAGCTTGGACCGGGACAACACCGGGGAGCTGTTTTTT. Its protein is CASSLDRDNTGELFF. Combining the CDR3 with reference TRBV5-4 and TRBJ2-2 gives the whole variable domain ETGVTQSPTHLIKTRGQQVTLRCSSQSGHNTVSWYQQALGQGPQFIFQYYREEENGRGNFPPRFSGLQFPNYSSELNVNALELDDSALYLCASSLDRDNTGELFFGEGSRLTVL.

DNA for the CDR3: TGTGCCAGTAGTAACCCCGAGGGCAGCCTTAGCAATCAGCCCCAGCATTTT. This encodes CASSNPEGSLSNQPQHF. V gene TRBV19 combines with J gene TRBJ1-5; D is undetermined. Germline V gene lookup returns CDR1 LNHDA and CDR2 SQIVND (reference sequence). The CDR3 runs to 17 residues. Trimming cost V 4 bases and J 0 bases, with 16 bases left between them.

V and J are TRBV14 and TRBJ1-3; perhaps TRBD1 as D (5 bases). This CDR3 region has 19 residues. From germline, CDR1 is SGHDN and CDR2 FVKESK. Trimming removed 2 bases from V and 0 bases from J, with 20 bases in between. The CDR3 region is CASSQIGSQGATSGNTIYF. CDR3 DNA: TGTGCCAGCAGCCAAATTGGTTCGCAGGGTGCCACCTCTGGAAACACCATATATTTT.

The V and J genes are TRBV19 and TRBJ2-7, with D perhaps matching TRBD1 or TRBD2 (5 bases each). The CDR3 is made up of 13 amino acids. CDR1 is LNHDA and CDR2 is SQIVND in the germline V gene (reference sequence). V dropped 7 bases and J dropped 0 bases, with 10 bases sitting between them. This chain's CDR3 is CASKGRTSYEQYF. For the CDR3, the DNA is TGTGCCAGTAAGGGACGGACCTCCTACGAGCAGTACTTC.

The rearrangement uses TRBV28 and TRBJ1-1; tentative D call: TRBD1 (6 bases). V dropped 6 bases and J dropped 3 bases, with 20 bases sitting between them. CDR3 length: 16 residues. Germline loops: CDR1 MDHEN, CDR2 SYDVKM. CDR3: CASRPPQLQGYTEAFF. In nucleotides, the CDR3 is TGTGCCAGCAGGCCGCCACAATTACAGGGCTACACTGAAGCTTTCTTT.

The V call is TRBV19, the J call TRBJ2-6; D is uncertain. The germline V gene encodes CDR1 LNHDA and CDR2 SQIVND (reference sequence). V was trimmed by 5 bases and J by 0 bases, leaving 11 bases between them. The CDR3 totals 16 residues. Here the CDR3 reads CASSLQDGSGANVLTF. The CDR3 DNA sequence: TGTGCCAGTAGTCTCCAAGACGGCTCTGGGGCCAACGTCCTGACTTTC.

CDR3 amino acids: CATSRDWEGNEQFF. In DNA, the CDR3 is TGTGCCACCAGCAGAGATTGGGAGGGAAATGAGCAGTTCTTC. The chain employs TRBV15 and TRBJ2-1; 7 bases are shared with TRBD2. Germline V gene sequence: CDR1 LNHNV, CDR2 YYDKDF (reference sequence). V lost 0 bases, J lost 7 bases, and 3 bases stayed unmatched. The CDR3 has 14 amino acids.

The chain has TRBV3-1 (or the pseudogene TRBV3-2) and TRBJ2-5; TRBD1 or TRBD2 may be the D gene (5 bases each). CDR1 and CDR2 (germline): LGHDT, YNNKEL (reference sequence). The CDR3 runs 14 residues. V lost 4 bases and J 5 bases, leaving 14 bases between the germline ends. CDR3 nucleotide sequence: TGTGCCAGCAGCCCAAGTCCCGGGACGGAGACCCAGTACTTC. Its protein product is CASSPSPGTETQYF.

V usage is TRBV7-6 and J usage is TRBJ2-7; 8 bases are a match to TRBD1. Losses at the gene ends were 1 base for V and 2 bases for J; bases not matched to a gene: 19. CDR1 is SGHVS and CDR2 is FNYEAQ in the germline V gene. The CDR3 loop spans 20 amino acids. CDR3 nucleotides: TGTGCCAGCAGCTTAGGCACAGGGGGGCGAGGAACAGGCTTGGCCTACGAGCAGTACTTC. Its translation: CASSLGTGGRGTGLAYEQYF.

This chain connects TRBV7-9 to TRBJ2-7; 9 bases map to TRBD1. Germline values: CDR1 SEHNR, CDR2 FQNEAQ (reference sequence). The V gene end was trimmed by 1 base and the J gene end by 1 base; junction bases not matched to a gene: 2. The CDR3 loop spans 15 amino acids. The CDR3 region has the DNA TGTGCCAGCAGCTTAGTGGGACAGGGTTCCTACGAGCAGTACTTC. It is translated as CASSLVGQGSYEQYF.

This chain connects TRBV29-1 to TRBJ2-1, with 11 bases aligning to TRBD2. J was trimmed by 3 bases and V by 4 bases; bases with no gene match: 8. The V gene's germline CDR1 is SQVTM and CDR2 ANQGSEA. The CDR3 covers 16 residues. CDR3 bases: TGCAGCGTTGTAACGACTAGCGGGACACGCTACAATGAGCAGTTCTTC. Amino acids: CSVVTTSGTRYNEQFF.

V gene TRBV5-1 combines with J gene TRBJ1-5; D is unresolved. The CDR3 covers 13 residues. The V end was cut by 0 bases, the J end by 4 bases, with 5 bases between. The germline V gene encodes CDR1 SGHRS and CDR2 YFSETQ. The CDR3 DNA reads as TGCGCCAGCAGCTTGGACCTAAATCAGCCCCAGCATTTT. Its protein is CASSLDLNQPQHF.

The chain uses TRBV11-2 and TRBJ2-2; D is undetermined. The CDR3 runs 13 residues. V shed 2 bases and J shed 4 bases, with 5 bases lying between them. The germline CDR1 and CDR2 sequences are SGHAT and FQNNGV. The CDR3 DNA follows: TGTGCCAGCAGCTTATACAGCACCGGGGAGCTGTTTTTT. Translating gives CASSLYSTGELFF. Looking up the rest from reference TRBV11-2 and TRBJ2-2 gives the full variable domain: EAGVAQSPRYKIIEKRQSVAFWCNPISGHATLYWYQQILGQGPKLLIQFQNNGVVDDSQLPKDRFSAERLKGVDSTLKIQPAKLEDSAVYLCASSLYSTGELFFGEGSRLTVL.

This sequence joins TRBV12-5 and TRBJ1-6; D unclear. This CDR3 has 16 residues. With 2 bases removed from V and 0 bases from J, the gap between germline ends came to 8 bases. Germline V CDR1 and CDR2: LGHNT, FRNRAP. CDR3 loop: CASGLYRGSYNSPLHF. CDR3 sequence (DNA): TGTGCTAGTGGTTTGTACAGAGGCTCCTATAATTCACCCCTCCACTTT.

V gene TRBV30 combines with J gene TRBJ2-7; TRBD2 matches 10 bases. Germline CDR1 is GTSNPN and CDR2 is SVGIG (reference sequence). V lost 2 bases to trimming and J lost 5 bases; unmatched junction nucleotides: 0. The CDR3 runs 12 residues. The DNA for the CDR3 is TGTGCCTGGAGTCTAGCGGGAGACGAGCAGTACTTC. Amino acid sequence: CAWSLAGDEQYF.